The 25 T cell receptor beta chains listed next were all sequenced from one sample in a study of blood T cells in healthy people across ages. Then a second PCR, running roughly 6 to 12 cycles, was carried out with a sample-barcoded 5' primer and a J-beta primer mix. TCRdb used MiXCR to reprocess the 5' RACE reads, holding one entry per CDR3 protein. The sample lists just under 750,000 distinct CDR3 sequences; about a fifth were seen once. The sequenced sample consisted of blood. Receptors were obtained from a man in his sixties or seventies in good health.

This clonotype appeared a few times. The chain has TRBV20-1 and TRBJ2-3, with a tentative D call TRBD2 (6 bases). Deletions cut 3 bases from V and 0 bases from J, with 10 bases between. The length of the CDR3 is 14 residues. CDR1 and CDR2 from the germline V gene are DFQATT and SNEGSKA (reference sequence). CDR3 protein: CSASGSLSTDTQYF. DNA of the CDR3: TGCAGTGCTAGCGGGAGCCTCAGCACAGATACGCAGTATTTT.

This clonotype turned up a few times. The junction shows a germline mismatch at one end, possibly a read error. The chain uses TRBV27 and TRBJ2-2; unclear D gene. Germline V gene sequence: CDR1 MNHEY, CDR2 SMNVEV (reference sequence). CDR3 length: 13 residues. For the CDR3, the DNA is TGTGCCAGCAGCTTATCCAGCACCGGGGAGCTGTTTTTT. Translation gives CASSLSSTGELFF.

The chain employs TRBV6-2 or TRBV6-3 and TRBJ2-3; 7 positions match TRBD2. Germline CDR1 is MNHEY and CDR2 is SVGEGT. J was trimmed by 2 bases and V by 4 bases; bases with no gene match: 9. This CDR3 is built from 16 residues. CDR3 sequence reads: CASSSLQAGTTDTQYF. The DNA of the CDR3 is TGTGCCAGCAGTTCGCTTCAAGCGGGGACCACAGATACGCAGTATTTT.

The rearrangement uses TRBV7-7 and TRBJ2-7, with a weak D call TRBD1 (5 bases). The V end lost 5 bases, the J end lost 7 bases, and 18 bases lay between the germline ends. Germline assignment: CDR1 SSHAT and CDR2 FNYEAQ (reference sequence). The CDR3 covers 14 residues. CDR3 amino acids: CASSPDRNSREQYF. CDR3 sequence (DNA): TGTGCCAGCAGCCCCGACAGAAATTCCCGGGAGCAGTACTTC.

The rearrangement joins TRBV18 to TRBJ2-7, with TRBD2 matching 11 bases. The V and J ends lost 3 bases and 3 bases, in that order; junction bases with no gene match: 4. Germline CDR1 reads KGHSH; CDR2 reads LQKENI. This CDR3 has 15 residues. The CDR3 sequence is CASSPGGLADYEQYV. Here the CDR3 DNA reads TGTGCCAGCTCACCTGGGGGACTAGCGGACTACGAGCAGTACGTC.

The chain recombines TRBV6-2 or TRBV6-3 with TRBJ2-1; 9 bases are a match to TRBD1. This CDR3 has 14 amino acids. V shed 6 bases and J 2 bases; nucleotides not matched to a gene: 2. Germline V lookup: CDR1 MNHEY, CDR2 SVGEGT. The CDR3 loop reads CASRDRGTYNEQFF. The CDR3 coding sequence is TGTGCCAGCAGGGACAGGGGAACCTACAATGAGCAGTTCTTC.

The chain recombines TRBV6-2 or TRBV6-3 with TRBJ1-6, with 7 positions matching TRBD1. Germline CDR1 is MNHEY and CDR2 is SVGEGT. Germline trimming cut 1 base from V and 8 bases from J; bases unmatched to any gene: 5. The length of the CDR3 is 15 residues. CDR3: CASSYFGTADSPLHF. The CDR3 DNA sequence: TGTGCCAGCAGTTACTTTGGGACAGCAGATTCACCCCTCCACTTT.

This clonotype was observed a few times. The chain carries TRBV2 and TRBJ2-7; 9 bases line up with TRBD2. Unmatched junction bases numbered 6, after V lost 10 bases and J lost 2 bases. Per germline, CDR1 SNHLY and CDR2 FYNNEI. CDR3 length: 13 residues. In DNA, the CDR3 is TGTGCCAACACGGGACTAGCAACCTACGAGCAGTACGTC. The encoded protein is CANTGLATYEQYV.

This clonotype was found many times. The J gene is TRBJ1-2, the V gene TRBV5-1; 9 bases fit TRBD1. There are 14 residues in the CDR3. The germline CDR1 and CDR2 sequences are SGHRS and YFSETQ. The trim removed 4 bases at V and 4 bases at J, leaving 5 bases unmatched. CDR3 sequence: CASSPDRGVYGYTF. CDR3 bases: TGCGCCAGCAGCCCGGACAGGGGAGTCTATGGCTACACCTTC.

This clonotype was seen only a few times. The J gene is TRBJ2-3, the V gene TRBV6-1; D unresolved. The CDR3 is 14 amino acids. V was cut by 3 bases and J by 2 bases, with 9 bases left in between. Germline V gives CDR1 MNHNS, CDR2 SASEGT. CDR3 region: CASSDSWSTDTQYF. CDR3 sequence (DNA): TGTGCCAGCAGTGATAGCTGGTCCACAGATACGCAGTATTTT.

In this sample, this clonotype turned up once. A read error may produce the germline difference seen at one junction end. The V call is TRBV5-6, the J call TRBJ2-5; TRBD2 agrees at 11 bases. The CDR3 is 15 amino acids. Looked up from germline, CDR1 is SGHDT and CDR2 is YYEEEE. DNA of the CDR3: TGTGCCGGCAGCTTGGGACTAGCGGCCCAAGAGACCCAGTACTTC. Translation gives CAGSLGLAAQETQYF.

The V gene is TRBV12-3 or TRBV12-4, the J gene TRBJ1-1, with a weak D call TRBD1 (5 bases). The V end was cut by 3 bases, the J end by 7 bases, with 6 bases between. This CDR3 contains 11 residues. CDR3 in DNA: TGTGCCAGCAGTTTCCAGGGTGAAGCTTTCTTT. Protein sequence: CASSFQGEAFF.

V gene TRBV19 combines with J gene TRBJ1-4, with D possibly TRBD1 on 6 matching bases. Germline CDR1 reads LNHDA; CDR2 reads SQIVND (reference sequence). V shed 10 bases and J shed 5 bases, with 14 bases lying between them. This CDR3 contains 13 residues. The CDR3 sequence: CATTRRGNEKLFF. The CDR3 bases are TGTGCCACCACAAGGAGGGGGAATGAAAAACTGTTTTTT.

The chain combines TRBV5-1 with TRBJ2-5; perhaps TRBD1 as D (6 bases). The CDR3 length is 15 residues. CDR1 is SGHRS and CDR2 is YFSETQ in the germline V gene. V dropped 0 bases and J dropped 3 bases, with 12 bases sitting between them. The CDR3 sequence: CASSLGQVGEETQYF. The DNA for the CDR3 is TGCGCCAGCAGCTTGGGACAGGTGGGGGAAGAGACCCAGTACTTC.

This clonotype appeared a few times. The chain has TRBV10-3 and TRBJ2-5; 7 bases are a match to TRBD1. TRBJ2-7 explains the end of the DNA better; the J call may be wrong. CDR1 and CDR2 from the germline V gene are ENHRY and SYGVKD. The CDR3 extends over 14 amino acids. CDR3 nucleotides: TGTGCCATCAGGGGGGACAGTTCTGGAGGCGAGCAGTACTTC. Residues: CAIRGDSSGGEQYF.

This clonotype was observed many times. This chain uses TRBV12-3 or TRBV12-4 with TRBJ2-7; 9 bases map to TRBD1. The CDR3 consists of 16 residues. J lost 3 bases, V lost 8 bases, and 14 bases had no gene match. The DNA of the CDR3 is TGTGCCAGCGGGCCGACCGACAGGGGGTCGCGCTACGAGCAGTACTTC. Translated, it gives CASGPTDRGSRYEQYF.

V is TRBV20-1 and J is TRBJ2-7; D is ambiguous. The CDR3 has 12 amino acids. The V end lost 0 bases, the J end lost 2 bases, and 5 bases lay between the germline ends. The germline gives CDR1 DFQATT, CDR2 SNEGSKA (reference sequence). This CDR3 is CSARDLTYEQYF. The CDR3 coding sequence is TGCAGTGCTAGAGATCTGACCTACGAGCAGTACTTC.

V and J are TRBV9 and TRBJ2-3; no definite D call. Trimming shortened V by 0 bases and J by 3 bases, and 5 bases separated the two germline ends. This CDR3 spans 13 amino acids. CDR1 SGDLS and CDR2 YYNGEE come from the germline V gene. The CDR3 spells CASSVAPTDTQYF. The CDR3 coding sequence is TGTGCCAGCAGCGTAGCTCCGACAGATACGCAGTATTTT.

There are a few counts of this clonotype. This chain connects TRBV20-1 to TRBJ2-3; D gene ambiguous. In germline, CDR1 is DFQATT, CDR2 SNEGSKA (reference sequence). Trimming took off 3 bases at V and 2 bases at J, with 15 bases between the two ends. This CDR3 has 15 residues. CDR3 residues: CSASPPGPNTDTQYF. As DNA, the CDR3 is TGCAGTGCTAGTCCCCCCGGACCAAACACAGATACGCAGTATTTT.

V usage is TRBV30 and J usage is TRBJ2-2; 10 bases are a match to TRBD2. The CDR3 extends over 16 amino acids. Losses at the gene ends were 4 bases for V and 0 bases for J; bases not matched to a gene: 5. Germline V lookup: CDR1 GTSNPN, CDR2 SVGIG (reference sequence). CDR3 nucleotide sequence: TGTGCCTGGAAAGCTAGCGGGAGCTCGAACACCGGGGAGCTGTTTTTT. It specifies CAWKASGSSNTGELFF.

The chain has TRBV18 and TRBJ2-1, with D perhaps TRBD1 (6 bases). Trimming shortened V by 3 bases and J by 2 bases, and 14 bases separated the two germline ends. The germline V gene encodes CDR1 KGHSH and CDR2 LQKENI. This CDR3 contains 16 residues. CDR3 DNA: TGTGCCAGCTCACCTATACAGGGTCTTACCTACAATGAGCAGTTCTTC. Protein product: CASSPIQGLTYNEQFF.

J is TRBJ1-2 and V is TRBV6-6; D is possibly TRBD1 (6 bases). Per the germline V gene, CDR1 is MNHNY and CDR2 is SVGAGI (reference sequence). The CDR3 has 14 residues. Trimming shortened V by 7 bases and J by 2 bases, and 14 bases separated the two germline ends. DNA of the CDR3: TGTGCCAGCATTACCGGGGGCAGGAACTATGGCTACACCTTC. Translating it yields CASITGGRNYGYTF.

CDR3 protein: CSVLGTVEAFF. The DNA of the CDR3 is TGCAGCGTACTCGGGACAGTAGAAGCTTTCTTT. The V and J genes are TRBV29-1 and TRBJ1-1; 7 bases line up with TRBD1. There are 11 residues in the CDR3. Germline lookup yields CDR1 SQVTM and CDR2 ANQGSEA. The J segment lost 8 bases and the V segment lost 6 bases, leaving 6 bases of the junction unmatched.

V usage is TRBV27 and J usage is TRBJ1-4, with D perhaps TRBD1 (6 bases). This CDR3 contains 15 residues. CDR1 is MNHEY, CDR2 SMNVEV, per germline (reference sequence). V lost 4 bases and J lost 5, with 14 bases in between. This CDR3 reads CASSSQRGANEKLFF. The CDR3 nucleotides are TGTGCCAGCAGTTCCCAGCGGGGGGCGAATGAAAAACTGTTTTTT.

This clonotype came up many times. This rearrangement joins TRBV13 to TRBJ2-1, with a tentative D call TRBD1 (6 bases). Germline CDR1 is PRHDT and CDR2 is FYEKMQ (reference sequence). This CDR3 is 14 amino acids long. The DNA for the CDR3 is TGTGCGAGCCTCGGGACATTCTTGGGGAATGAGCAGTTCTTC. Translating it yields CASLGTFLGNEQFF.